Listed here are 20 T cell receptor beta chains from one sample, sequenced in a study of T-cell memory formation after mild COVID-19. TCRdb processed the 5' RACE reads anew with MiXCR; each CDR3 protein has one entry. The repertoire holds tens of thousands of distinct CDR3 sequences, with less than 8% as singletons. Sequenced input: PBMCs or a T cell subset sorted from them (not recorded which). All receptors derive from an adult who had mild COVID-19 (a few samples of this study predate the infection). Cell type and time point are not known.

This clonotype was counted ten times or more. The chain joins TRBV10-3 to TRBJ1-2; possibly TRBD1 for D (5 bases). CDR3 length: 12 amino acids. The V end was cut by 4 bases, the J end by 6 bases, with 9 bases between. The germline CDR1 and CDR2 sequences are ENHRY and SYGVKD. CDR3 in amino acids: CAISGRDHGYTF. The CDR3 region has the DNA TGTGCCATCAGTGGCAGGGATCATGGCTACACCTTC.

This clonotype was seen repeatedly, ten times or more. This chain connects TRBV4-3 to TRBJ2-1; 13 positions match TRBD2. The CDR3 loop spans 16 amino acids. CDR1 and CDR2 from the germline V gene are LGHNA and YSLEER. J gave up 6 bases and V 0 bases, and 2 bases lay outside the gene matches. CDR3 nucleotides: TGCGCCAGCAGCCAAGATGGACTAGCGGGAGTCAATGAGCAGTTCTTC. It specifies CASSQDGLAGVNEQFF.

This clonotype has just a few counts. The rearrangement joins TRBV25-1 to TRBJ2-6, with D tentatively TRBD1 or TRBD2 (5 bases each). Germline V gene lookup returns CDR1 MGHDK and CDR2 SYGVNS. The length of the CDR3 is 17 residues. V lost 0 bases and J 4 bases, leaving 13 bases between the germline ends. The CDR3 here is CASSEYRGREGANVLTF. As DNA, the CDR3 is TGTGCCAGCAGTGAATATCGGGGCAGAGAAGGGGCCAACGTCCTGACTTTC.

This clonotype was observed many times. The chain recombines TRBV3-1 with TRBJ2-7; maybe TRBD1 (7 bases). CDR1 LGHDT and CDR2 YNNKEL come from the germline V gene (reference sequence). The CDR3 has 12 amino acids. Deletions cut 4 bases from V and 6 bases from J, with 10 bases between. The CDR3 sequence is CASSPQGGEQYF. In DNA form, the CDR3 reads TGTGCCAGCAGCCCCCAGGGGGGCGAGCAGTACTTC.

The table lists this clonotype with many counts. The J gene is TRBJ2-7, the V gene TRBV3-1; 9 bases are a match to TRBD2. The CDR3 loop spans 14 amino acids. The J segment lost 0 bases and the V segment lost 4 bases, leaving 1 base of the junction unmatched. Germline V gives CDR1 LGHDT, CDR2 YNNKEL (reference sequence). This chain's CDR3 is CASSLAGVSYEQYF. Here the CDR3 DNA reads TGTGCCAGCAGCCTAGCGGGGGTCTCCTACGAGCAGTACTTC.

This clonotype showed up many times. The chain uses TRBV12-3 or TRBV12-4 and TRBJ1-5; no clear D. CDR3 size: 14 residues. Trimming shortened V by 1 base and J by 8 bases, and 12 bases separated the two germline ends. For the CDR3, the DNA is TGTGCCAGCAGTTTAGGCGGGGTAATTGAGCCCCAGCATTTT. Protein: CASSLGGVIEPQHF.

This clonotype was observed a handful of times. The gene calls are TRBV24-1 and TRBJ2-1; D might be TRBD1 or TRBD2, each matching 5 bases. CDR1 is KGHDR, CDR2 SFDVKD, per germline. The germline V and J ends were trimmed by 3 bases and 7 bases, with 21 bases remaining between them. The CDR3 consists of 17 residues. CDR3 loop: CATSDPPGTPQGNEQFF. For the CDR3, the DNA is TGTGCCACCAGTGATCCTCCGGGGACCCCCCAAGGAAATGAGCAGTTCTTC.

The rearrangement joins TRBV5-1 to TRBJ1-1; D gene ambiguous. The germline CDR1 and CDR2 sequences are SGHRS and YFSETQ. V was cut by 3 bases and J by 3 bases, with 12 bases left in between. There are 14 residues in the CDR3. In DNA form, the CDR3 reads TGCGCCAGCAGCTCCGGCGACGGATACACTGAAGCTTTCTTT. Encoded protein: CASSSGDGYTEAFF.

This clonotype was counted at least ten times. This chain joins TRBV20-1 and TRBJ2-7; the D gene could be TRBD1 or TRBD2 (5 bases each). Germline-derived CDR1 and CDR2 are DFQATT and SNEGSKA (reference sequence). This CDR3 has 15 amino acids. Between the trimmed V and J ends, which lost 0 bases and 4 bases, there was a span of 16 bases. CDR3 sequence (DNA): TGCAGTGCTAGAGATCCCTCTGGGGGTCTGTACGAGCAGTACTTC. This translates into CSARDPSGGLYEQYF.

This clonotype turned up a few times. The chain links TRBV11-2 to TRBJ1-2, with 7 bases aligning to TRBD1. CDR1 and CDR2 from the germline V gene are SGHAT and FQNNGV. Losses at the gene ends were 0 bases for V and 3 bases for J; bases not matched to a gene: 13. The CDR3 contains 18 residues. The CDR3 region has the DNA TGTGCCAGCAGCTTAGATCTTGACCGACAGGGCGAGGACTATGGCTACACCTTC. This codes for CASSLDLDRQGEDYGYTF.

This clonotype was counted many times. The V gene is TRBV5-1, the J gene TRBJ1-6; 9 nucleotides line up with TRBD1. Losses at the gene ends were 4 bases for V and 7 bases for J; bases not matched to a gene: 3. The germline CDR1 and CDR2 sequences are SGHRS and YFSETQ. The CDR3 covers 14 residues. CDR3 in DNA: TGCGCCAGCAGCCATGGACAGGGGAATTCACCCCTCCACTTT. This translates into CASSHGQGNSPLHF. The variable domain in full, completed from reference TRBV5-1 and TRBJ1-6, reads KAGVTQTPRYLIKTRGQQVTLSCSPISGHRSVSWYQQTPGQGLQFLFEYFSETQRNKGNFPGRFSGRQFSNSRSEMNVSTLELGDSALYLCASSHGQGNSPLHFGNGTRLTVT.

This clonotype was observed at least ten times. The chain is built from TRBV10-3 and TRBJ2-1, with 8 bases matching TRBD2. Germline V CDR1 and CDR2: ENHRY, SYGVKD. The ends lost 4 bases at V and 13 bases at J; junction bases unmatched: 6. This CDR3 spans 12 amino acids. DNA of the CDR3: TGTGCCATCAGTGGACGGGAGGGCCATCAGTTCTTC. It codes for CAISGREGHQFF.

This rearrangement joins TRBV5-4 to TRBJ2-1; 11 nucleotides line up with TRBD2. In germline, CDR1 is SGHNT, CDR2 YYREEE (reference sequence). Trimming cost V 4 bases and J 3 bases; bases outside gene matches: 3. CDR3 length: 15 amino acids. CDR3 amino acids: CASSPGTSGYNEQFF. DNA for the CDR3: TGTGCCAGCAGCCCCGGGACTAGCGGCTACAATGAGCAGTTCTTC.

This clonotype was seen at least ten times. CDR3 loop: CASSSGQKKNTEAFF. CDR3 DNA: TGCGCCAGCAGCTCCGGACAGAAAAAGAACACTGAAGCTTTCTTT. The V call is TRBV5-1, the J call TRBJ1-1; D might be TRBD1 (6 bases). V was cut by 3 bases and J by 1 base, with 13 bases left in between. The germline CDR1 and CDR2 sequences are SGHRS and YFSETQ. The CDR3 contains 15 residues.

The V gene is TRBV10-3, the J gene TRBJ1-5; TRBD1 is a possible D gene (5 bases). This CDR3 is built from 14 residues. V was clipped by 10 bases and J by 0 bases, with 13 bases between them. Per germline, CDR1 ENHRY and CDR2 SYGVKD. The CDR3 spells CATARQNSNQPQHF. CDR3 bases: TGTGCCACCGCCCGACAGAATAGCAATCAGCCCCAGCATTTT.

Here the CDR3 DNA reads TGTGCCAGCAGTTTGTCGGCGGGACTAAACATTCAGTACTTC. Protein product: CASSLSAGLNIQYF. J is TRBJ2-4 and V is TRBV12-3 or TRBV12-4; D is perhaps TRBD2 (6 bases). Deletions cut 3 bases from V and 6 bases from J, with 12 bases between. The CDR3 spans 14 residues.

V is TRBV4-1 and J is TRBJ1-5; TRBD1 matches at 9 bases. J was trimmed by 4 bases and V by 1 base; bases with no gene match: 2. The germline V gene encodes CDR1 MGHRA and CDR2 YSYEKL. This CDR3 has 15 amino acids. The CDR3 nucleotides are TGCGCCAGCAGCCAAGGGGACAGGGATAATCAGCCCCAGCATTTT. It codes for CASSQGDRDNQPQHF.

This clonotype was found a few times. The chain uses TRBV5-1 and TRBJ2-7, with D perhaps matching TRBD1 or TRBD2 (7 bases each). CDR1 is SGHRS, CDR2 YFSETQ, per germline. The V and J ends lost 1 base and 0 bases respectively, with 20 bases between them. This CDR3 region has 18 residues. CDR3 sequence reads: CASSLRLGGGQSSYEQYF. As DNA, the CDR3 is TGCGCCAGCAGCTTGCGCCTGGGAGGGGGCCAGAGCTCCTACGAGCAGTACTTC.

This clonotype has ten or more counts. This chain connects TRBV7-9 to TRBJ1-4; 8 bases are a match to TRBD1. Germline V CDR1 and CDR2: SEHNR, FQNEAQ (reference sequence). The CDR3 length is 13 residues. The ends lost 5 bases at V and 10 bases at J; junction bases unmatched: 6. The CDR3 region is CASSAGQDGKLFF. CDR3 sequence (DNA): TGTGCCAGCAGCGCGGGACAGGATGGAAAACTGTTTTTT. The complete variable domain, with remaining parts taken from reference TRBV7-9 and TRBJ1-4, reads DTGVSQNPRHKITKRGQNVTFRCDPISEHNRLYWYRQTLGQGPEFLTYFQNEAQLEKSRLLSDRFSAERPKGSFSTLEIQRTEQGDSAMYLCASSAGQDGKLFFGSGTQLSVL.

This clonotype was seen only a few times. The chain couples TRBV28 to TRBJ2-1; 7 nucleotides align to TRBD1. The V gene's germline CDR1 is MDHEN and CDR2 SYDVKM. Trimming at V came to 5 bases and at J to 5 bases, leaving 12 bases not matched to a gene. The CDR3 extends over 16 amino acids. The CDR3 sequence: CASSPPRDSHNNEQFF. In DNA, the CDR3 is TGTGCCAGCAGTCCGCCTCGGGACAGCCACAACAATGAGCAGTTCTTC.